This entry lists 15 T cell receptor beta chains sequenced from one sample in a study of CD8 T cells in Susac syndrome. Random-hexamer reverse transcription was applied to roughly 0.5 to 1 ug RNA. TCRdb reanalysed the immunoSEQ multiplex PCR reads using MiXCR and keeps one entry per CDR3 protein. The table includes some 150,000 distinct CDR3 sequences, around 95% detected once. Input material: CD8+ T cells from PBMCs. The receptor set was obtained from a human donor with multiple sclerosis.

This clonotype was observed a single time. The CDR3 DNA follows: TGCAGCGCCGCGCAGGGGGAGGACTATGGCTACACCTTC. Translation gives CSAAQGEDYGYTF. The chain couples TRBV29-1 to TRBJ1-2; TRBD1 agrees at 7 bases. This CDR3 has 13 amino acids. J gave up 3 bases and V 7 bases, and 8 bases lay outside the gene matches. Per the germline V gene, CDR1 is SQVTM and CDR2 is ANQGSEA.

This clonotype occurred once. The chain links TRBV5-4 to TRBJ1-1; the D gene is possibly TRBD1 (5 bases). The germline gives CDR1 SGHNT, CDR2 YYREEE (reference sequence). V lost 3 bases to trimming and J lost 3 bases, with 15 bases between them. The CDR3 extends over 15 amino acids. In nucleotides, the CDR3 is TGTGCCAGCAGCTACCCGGGGGTGGAAGACACTGAAGCTTTCTTT. Protein product: CASSYPGVEDTEAFF.

The chain combines TRBV9 with TRBJ1-2; possibly TRBD1 for D (6 bases). There are 15 residues in the CDR3. Trimming stripped 7 bases from V and 4 bases from J, with 20 bases between. Germline CDR1 reads SGDLS; CDR2 reads YYNGEE. The CDR3 nucleotides read TGTGCCAGCGGGAGCACCAGGGGACTGTTCTATGGCTACACCTTC. Translated, it gives CASGSTRGLFYGYTF.

CDR3 sequence reads: CASSPRGHNTGELFF. Here the CDR3 DNA reads TGTGCCAGCAGTCCCCGGGGACACAACACCGGGGAGCTGTTTTTT. The chain carries TRBV27 and TRBJ2-2, with TRBD1 as a possible D gene (6 bases). This CDR3 is built from 15 residues. The germline V and J ends were trimmed by 5 bases and 2 bases, with 12 bases remaining between them. CDR1 is MNHEY, CDR2 SMNVEV, per germline (reference sequence).

The chain couples TRBV2 to TRBJ1-1; D perhaps matches TRBD1 (5 bases). V was clipped by 2 bases and J by 0 bases, with 10 bases between them. The CDR3 has 15 amino acids. Germline CDR1 reads SNHLY; CDR2 reads FYNNEI. CDR3 bases: TGTGCCAGCAGTGAAAGAGGGGCCTTGAACACTGAAGCTTTCTTT. It is translated as CASSERGALNTEAFF. Complete variable domain (other parts from reference TRBV2 and TRBJ1-1): EPEVTQTPSHQVTQMGQEVILRCVPISNHLYFYWYRQILGQKVEFLVSFYNNEISEKSEIFDDQFSVERPDGSNFTLKIRSTKLEDSAMYFCASSERGALNTEAFFGQGTRLTVV.

The genes are TRBV2 and TRBJ1-1; D not certain. CDR3 size: 10 residues. Germline CDR1 and CDR2: SNHLY and FYNNEI. The V and J ends lost 4 bases and 7 bases respectively, with 4 bases between them. The CDR3 reads CASSVLEAFF. CDR3 nucleotides: TGTGCCAGCAGTGTACTTGAAGCTTTCTTT.

The chain carries TRBV27 and TRBJ2-3, with D unresolved. The ends were cut back, 4 bases at V and 7 bases at J, with 6 bases in the middle. The CDR3 sequence is 11 residues long. Germline CDR1 MNHEY, CDR2 SMNVEV (reference sequence). The CDR3 DNA reads TGTGCCAGCAGTTCACTTTATACGCAGTATTTT. Its translation is CASSSLYTQYF.

The chain couples TRBV29-1 to TRBJ1-2, with 10 bases identical to TRBD1. The CDR3 has 14 amino acids. The V segment lost 7 bases and the J segment 4 bases; nucleotides outside the gene matches: 9. CDR1 SQVTM and CDR2 ANQGSEA come from the germline V gene. The CDR3 sequence: CSAVTGGPLYGYTF. CDR3 in DNA: TGCAGCGCCGTGACAGGGGGCCCCCTCTATGGCTACACCTTC.

The V call is TRBV7-8, the J call TRBJ2-5; D call uncertain. Trimming cost V 5 bases and J 5 bases, with 18 bases left between them. The CDR3 length is 15 residues. Germline V gene sequence: CDR1 SGHVS, CDR2 FQNEAQ. The CDR3 sequence: CASSPETGSKETQYF. The CDR3 nucleotides read TGTGCCAGCAGCCCCGAGACGGGCAGTAAGGAGACCCAGTACTTC.

The chain is built from TRBV29-1 and TRBJ1-1; no definite D call. The CDR3 is 12 amino acids. V was trimmed by 4 bases and J by 1 base, leaving 7 bases between them. From germline, CDR1 is SQVTM and CDR2 ANQGSEA. The CDR3 DNA sequence: TGCAGCGTTGGAGCAGGGAACACTGAAGCTTTCTTT. This codes for CSVGAGNTEAFF. The entire variable domain, with the rest obtained from reference TRBV29-1 and TRBJ1-1, is as follows: SAVISQKPSRDICQRGTSLTIQCQVDSQVTMMFWYRQQPGQSLTLIATANQGSEATYESGFVIDKFPISRPNLTFSTLTVSNMSPEDSSIYLCSVGAGNTEAFFGQGTRLTVV.

The chain combines TRBV13 with TRBJ2-2, with a tentative D call TRBD1 (5 bases). Germline V lookup: CDR1 PRHDT, CDR2 FYEKMQ (reference sequence). CDR3 size: 14 residues. The V end was cut by 5 bases, the J end by 6 bases, with 13 bases between. The CDR3, as DNA: TGTGCCAGCAGCGCCCTGACAGCCTCCGGGGAGCTGTTTTTT. Translation gives CASSALTASGELFF.

The chain combines TRBV30 with TRBJ2-7, with TRBD1 as a possible D gene (5 bases). V was pared by 1 base and J by 6 bases, with 10 bases between. The CDR3 runs to 12 residues. From germline, CDR1 is GTSNPN and CDR2 SVGIG (reference sequence). The CDR3 DNA follows: TGTGCCTGGAGTGGGGGCCCAGGCGAGCAGTACTTC. This codes for CAWSGGPGEQYF.

CDR3 bases: TGCAGTGCATCTCCGGGACTAGCGGGGAAAGACTACAATGAGCAGTTCTTC. The encoded protein is CSASPGLAGKDYNEQFF. V is TRBV20-1 and J is TRBJ2-1, with 13 nucleotides matching TRBD2. CDR1 is DFQATT and CDR2 is SNEGSKA in the germline V gene (reference sequence). Trimming took 6 bases from V and 3 from J; bases not matched to a gene: 11. The CDR3 has 17 residues.

The rearrangement uses TRBV20-1 and TRBJ2-7; tentatively, D is TRBD1 or TRBD2 (5 bases each). The CDR3 loop spans 13 amino acids. V was cut by 3 bases and J by 6 bases, with 15 bases left in between. Germline V gives CDR1 DFQATT, CDR2 SNEGSKA (reference sequence). Written as DNA, the CDR3 is TGCAGTGCTAGCCCGGGGCTAGCTGGCGAGCAGTACTTC. This sequence encodes CSASPGLAGEQYF.

The chain links TRBV2 to TRBJ2-1, with 8 bases lining up with TRBD1. Germline CDR1 reads SNHLY; CDR2 reads FYNNEI. The CDR3 has 16 amino acids. V dropped 6 bases and J dropped 2; count of bases not matched to a gene: 9. CDR3 nucleotide sequence: TGTGCCAGCAGCCCTACCCGGGACAGGACCTACAATGAGCAGTTCTTC. Protein product: CASSPTRDRTYNEQFF.